This T cell receptor (beta chain) was sequenced for a study of blood T cell repertoires in COVID-19. Study-wide context: Nucleic acid was either cDNA or gDNA, and it came from T cells, B-cell-depleted T cells, or PBMCs.

Some clones are missing from TCRdb's copy, which holds only in-frame ones; the method was immunoSEQ multiplex PCR. This repertoire shows approximately 150,000 clones, approximately 84% found once; its top ten account for under 3.5%. Seattle enrolled patients during active infection and tracked them longitudinally. V was clipped by 5 bases and J by 0 bases, with 11 bases between them. The CDR3 is 15 amino acids. Germline CDR1 SGHVS, CDR2 FQNEAQ. This clone appeared a few times. V usage is TRBV7-8 and J usage is TRBJ1-3; D is uncertain. The TCR originated in an elderly woman with COVID-19, enrolled during active disease. Specimen: peripheral blood. CDR3 protein: CASSRLESSGNTIYF. As DNA, the CDR3 is TGTGCCAGCAGCCGGTTGGAGAGCTCTGGAAACACCATATATTTT. The full variable domain, its missing parts supplied by reference TRBV7-8 and TRBJ1-3, is GAGVSQSPRYKVAKRGQDVALRCDPISGHVSLFWYQQALGQGPEFLTYFQNEAQLDKSGLPSDRFFAERPEGSVSTLKIQRTQQEDSAVYLCASSRLESSGNTIYFGEGSWLTVV.